The next 16 T cell receptor beta chains were all read from a single sample in a study of molecular identifiers for immune sequencing clone quantification. MiXCR was run by TCRdb on the PCR reads, yielding one entry per CDR3 protein. The sample has just under 65,000 distinct CDR3 sequences; approximately 18% are singletons. Sample: naive CD8+ T cells from blood, with Jurkat cell RNA spiked in. The subset was: FACS-sorted CD8+CD4-CCR7+CD45RA+ naive T cells. These receptors were collected from a human donor in good health. Some libraries in this study had Jurkat cell RNA spiked in.

This clonotype was counted only a few times. Here the CDR3 omits its conserved ending phenylalanine or tryptophan, so a read error is the likely source. This rearrangement joins TRBV6-5 to TRBJ1-1; the match to TRBD1 covers 11 bases. The germline V gene has CDR1 MNHEY and CDR2 SVGAGI. The CDR3 totals 12 residues. V was clipped by 6 bases and J by 10 bases; unmatched bases: 4. CDR3 sequence: CASSPGTGGAFS. The CDR3 nucleotides read TGTGCCAGCAGCCCCGGGACAGGGGGAGCTTTCTCT.

This clonotype has more than one count but fewer than ten. The chain joins TRBV4-1 to TRBJ2-7; 7 bases map to TRBD1. The CDR3 covers 14 residues. The germline CDR1 and CDR2 sequences are MGHRA and YSYEKL. J lost 0 bases, V lost 2 bases, and 1 base had no gene match. CDR3 in amino acids: CASSQRDSSYEQYF. CDR3 sequence (DNA): TGCGCCAGCAGCCAAAGGGACAGCTCCTACGAGCAGTACTTC.

This clonotype was seen repeatedly, ten times or more. V gene TRBV5-6 combines with J gene TRBJ2-1, with 8 bases fitting TRBD1. The CDR3 length is 16 residues. V lost 0 bases, J lost 2 bases, and 4 bases stayed unmatched. The germline V gene encodes CDR1 SGHDT and CDR2 YYEEEE. The CDR3 spells CASSLEGTGAYNEQFF. In DNA, the CDR3 is TGTGCCAGCAGCTTGGAGGGGACAGGAGCCTACAATGAGCAGTTCTTC.

This clonotype was detected many times. The chain recombines TRBV7-6 with TRBJ2-7; tentative D call: TRBD1 (5 bases). V gave up 4 bases and J gave up 3 bases, with 7 bases separating them. In germline, CDR1 is SGHVS, CDR2 FNYEAQ. The CDR3 runs to 12 residues. The CDR3 sequence is CASSSGNYEQYF. The CDR3 DNA is TGTGCCAGCAGCTCAGGGAACTACGAGCAGTACTTC.

This clonotype came up a few times. The rearrangement links TRBV5-5 to TRBJ2-7; D tentatively fits TRBD1 or TRBD2 (5 bases each). Germline V gives CDR1 SGHKS, CDR2 YYEKEE (reference sequence). Trimming cost V 2 bases and J 2 bases, with 11 bases left between them. CDR3 size: 14 residues. This chain's CDR3 is CASSLRQRPYEQYF. The CDR3 DNA reads TGTGCCAGCAGCTTAAGACAGCGGCCCTACGAGCAGTACTTC.

This clonotype was picked up many times. The J gene is TRBJ2-7, the V gene TRBV7-9, with unresolved D. CDR3 length: 14 residues. Germline CDR1 is SEHNR and CDR2 is FQNEAQ (reference sequence). Trimming pared 5 bases from V and 5 bases from J, leaving 16 bases between. The CDR3 region is CASSHLRNLDEQYF. The CDR3 bases are TGTGCCAGCAGCCATCTCAGGAACTTGGACGAGCAGTACTTC.

This clonotype has ten or more counts. This rearrangement joins TRBV5-1 to TRBJ2-7; D remains ambiguous. Germline lookup yields CDR1 SGHRS and CDR2 YFSETQ. The CDR3 contains 15 residues. Trimming removed 2 bases from V and 7 bases from J, with 19 bases in between. CDR3 in DNA: TGCGCCAGCAGCTTTTGGGTTGAGCGAGCTGGTGAGCAGTACTTC. It translates to CASSFWVERAGEQYF.

This rearrangement joins TRBV5-4 to TRBJ2-7, with 11 bases identical to TRBD2. This CDR3 comprises 14 residues. Germline assignment: CDR1 SGHNT and CDR2 YYREEE (reference sequence). V lost 7 bases, J lost 4 bases, and 7 bases stayed unmatched. This CDR3 is CASGTSGSFYEQYF. The CDR3 DNA reads TGTGCCAGCGGTACTAGCGGGAGTTTTTACGAGCAGTACTTC.

This clonotype has ten or more counts. V and J are TRBV20-1 and TRBJ2-3; the D gene could be TRBD1 or TRBD2 (5 bases each). Germline V gives CDR1 DFQATT, CDR2 SNEGSKA (reference sequence). This CDR3 spans 15 amino acids. Trimming took off 6 bases at V and 2 bases at J, with 18 bases between the two ends. The CDR3 DNA is TGCAGTGCCGGATACGGGACGCAACTCACAGATACGCAGTATTTT. This translates into CSAGYGTQLTDTQYF.

This clonotype was recorded at least ten times. The chain links TRBV11-2 to TRBJ2-1, with D hard to call. V lost 6 bases and J lost 3, with 3 bases in between. CDR3 size: 11 residues. Per the germline V gene, CDR1 is SGHAT and CDR2 is FQNNGV. The CDR3 sequence is CASSYYNEQFF. In nucleotides, the CDR3 is TGTGCCAGCAGTTACTACAATGAGCAGTTCTTC. Looking up the rest from reference TRBV11-2 and TRBJ2-1 gives the full variable domain: EAGVAQSPRYKIIEKRQSVAFWCNPISGHATLYWYQQILGQGPKLLIQFQNNGVVDDSQLPKDRFSAERLKGVDSTLKIQPAKLEDSAVYLCASSYYNEQFFGPGTRLTVL.

This clonotype has at least ten counts. The gene calls are TRBV28 and TRBJ2-7, with D possibly being TRBD2 (6 bases). Germline lookup yields CDR1 MDHEN and CDR2 SYDVKM. Deletions cut 2 bases from V and 4 bases from J, with 12 bases between. CDR3 length: 14 amino acids. DNA for the CDR3: TGTGCCAGCAGTTTACCGGACTACCCGTACGAGCAGTACTTC. It codes for CASSLPDYPYEQYF. The full variable domain, rest sourced from reference TRBV28 and TRBJ2-7, is DVKVTQSSRYLVKRTGEKVFLECVQDMDHENMFWYRQDPGLGLRLIYFSYDVKMKEKGDIPEGYSVSREKKERFSLILESASTNQTSMYLCASSLPDYPYEQYFGPGTRLTVT.

This clonotype was seen many times. The chain combines TRBV29-1 with TRBJ2-7; 9 positions match TRBD1. Germline values: CDR1 SQVTM, CDR2 ANQGSEA. There are 13 residues in the CDR3. Trimming removed 4 bases from V and 0 bases from J; junction bases left unmatched: 1. CDR3 nucleotide sequence: TGCAGCGTTGGGACAGGGGCCTCCTACGAGCAGTACTTC. Protein: CSVGTGASYEQYF.

The chain joins TRBV9 to TRBJ2-3; D gene unclear. From germline, CDR1 is SGDLS and CDR2 YYNGEE. The CDR3 is 13 residues long. Trimming shortened V by 10 bases and J by 4 bases, and 16 bases separated the two germline ends. The CDR3 region is CAGGSVGADTQYF. Here the CDR3 DNA reads TGTGCCGGCGGCAGTGTAGGCGCAGATACGCAGTATTTT.

This clonotype was seen many times. The V gene is TRBV21-1, the J gene TRBJ2-7; no DNA check was done on the table's D call, TRBD2. TRBV21-1 is shown as a pseudogene. The CDR3 runs to 17 residues. The CDR3 spells CASSKGREVSLYYEQYF. CDR3 DNA sequence: TGTGCCAGCAGCAAAGGACGGGAGGTCTCCCTTTACTACGAGCAGTACTTC.

Many counts were recorded for this clonotype. The chain is built from TRBV7-6 and TRBJ2-5; maybe TRBD1 (5 bases). V lost 5 bases to trimming and J lost 0 bases, with 13 bases between them. The CDR3 extends over 15 amino acids. Germline loops: CDR1 SGHVS, CDR2 FNYEAQ. This CDR3 reads CASSPDSSYQETQYF. The CDR3 bases are TGTGCCAGCAGCCCAGACAGTTCGTACCAAGAGACCCAGTACTTC.

Comment on this clonotype: It may be a read error: a sequence one base away is much more abundant. This chain links TRBV27 with TRBJ2-1; the D gene is possibly TRBD2 (6 bases). The CDR3 sequence is 12 residues long. CDR1 and CDR2 (germline): MNHEY, SMNVEV (reference sequence). CDR3 loop: CACSLIGGEQFF. In DNA form, the CDR3 reads TGTGCCTGCAGTTTAATCGGGGGTGAGCAGTTCTTC.